These 10 T cell receptor beta chains originate from one sample sequenced in a study of CD8+CD57+ T cells in acquired aplastic anemia. The authors sequenced patients whose flow cytometry had shown CD8+CD57+ cell expansion. The template used for profiling TCR beta VDJ and CDR3 was genomic DNA. TCRdb passed the reads through MiXCR, listing each CDR3 protein once. The sample records 150,000 or so distinct CDR3 sequences, 45% to 55% being singletons. The sample was sorted CD4+, CD8+, or CD8+CD57+ T cells (not recorded which) from PBMCs. These receptors were taken from a human donor with aplastic anemia.

This clonotype was observed once. A read error may be the cause here, since a much bigger clone is one base away. This rearrangement joins TRBV5-1 to TRBJ2-7; D remains ambiguous. V dropped 0 bases and J dropped 0 bases, with 10 bases sitting between them. The CDR3 is 15 amino acids. The germline V gene has CDR1 SGHRS and CDR2 YFSETQ. The CDR3 reads CASSLAPVPSYEQYF. CDR3 nucleotides: TGCGCCAGCAGCTTGGCCCCCGTGCCCTCCTACGAGCAGTACTTC. The whole variable domain, remainder taken from reference TRBV5-1 and TRBJ2-7, is KAGVTQTPRYLIKTRGQQVTLSCSPISGHRSVSWYQQTPGQGLQFLFEYFSETQRNKGNFPGRFSGRQFSNSRSEMNVSTLELGDSALYLCASSLAPVPSYEQYFGPGTRLTVT.

The CDR3 region is CSVERVQGARGEQYF. As DNA, the CDR3 is TGCAGCGTTGAAAGAGTGCAGGGGGCACGGGGGGAGCAGTACTTC. The J gene is TRBJ2-7, the V gene TRBV29-1; 8 bases are shared with TRBD1. The length of the CDR3 is 15 residues. The V gene's germline CDR1 is SQVTM and CDR2 ANQGSEA. V was clipped by 2 bases and J by 7 bases; unmatched bases: 13.

This rearrangement joins TRBV7-9 to TRBJ2-3; D tentatively fits TRBD1 or TRBD2 (5 bases each). Germline CDR1 SEHNR, CDR2 FQNEAQ (reference sequence). This CDR3 contains 12 residues. V was pared by 6 bases and J by 5 bases, with 9 bases between. Here the CDR3 DNA reads TGTGCCAGCAGGGGGGTCGAAGATACGCAGTATTTT. Protein: CASRGVEDTQYF.

This clonotype was seen a handful of times. This chain links TRBV10-3 with TRBJ2-5; D is possibly TRBD2 (6 bases). Per germline, CDR1 ENHRY and CDR2 SYGVKD. V lost 3 bases and J lost 1, with 12 bases in between. The CDR3 extends over 15 amino acids. The CDR3 nucleotides read TGTGCCATCAGTGATTGGCTAGCGCTCCAAGAGACCCAGTACTTC. Protein sequence: CAISDWLALQETQYF.

Only a few counts were recorded for this clonotype. This chain links TRBV20-1 with TRBJ2-7; D is ambiguous. This CDR3 region has 13 residues. Germline CDR1 DFQATT, CDR2 SNEGSKA (reference sequence). Trimming took off 6 bases at V and 0 bases at J, with 12 bases between the two ends. The CDR3 sequence is CSAYVAPSYEQYF. CDR3 in DNA: TGCAGTGCGTACGTGGCCCCCTCCTACGAGCAGTACTTC.

This chain connects TRBV20-1 to TRBJ1-1, with TRBD1 matching 11 bases. Germline CDR1 is DFQATT and CDR2 is SNEGSKA (reference sequence). The CDR3 has 16 amino acids. V was pared by 1 base and J by 3 bases, with 7 bases of the junction left unmatched. The CDR3 nucleotides are TGCAGTGCTAGAGGGGCCGGACAGGGGGCGGACACTGAAGCTTTCTTT. As protein: CSARGAGQGADTEAFF.

This chain connects TRBV29-1 to TRBJ1-1; D not resolved. V gave up 4 bases and J gave up 0 bases, with 9 bases separating them. Germline loops: CDR1 SQVTM, CDR2 ANQGSEA. This CDR3 region has 13 residues. CDR3 protein: CSVAGRMNTEAFF. The DNA of the CDR3 is TGCAGCGTTGCAGGCAGAATGAACACTGAAGCTTTCTTT. The full variable domain, its missing parts supplied by reference TRBV29-1 and TRBJ1-1, is SAVISQKPSRDICQRGTSLTIQCQVDSQVTMMFWYRQQPGQSLTLIATANQGSEATYESGFVIDKFPISRPNLTFSTLTVSNMSPEDSSIYLCSVAGRMNTEAFFGQGTRLTVV.

The chain recombines TRBV19 with TRBJ1-1; 9 bases align to TRBD1. The CDR3 extends over 14 amino acids. J was trimmed by 4 bases and V by 3 bases; bases with no gene match: 3. CDR1 and CDR2 from the germline V gene are LNHDA and SQIVND (reference sequence). CDR3 residues: CASSMGQGVTEAFF. The CDR3 DNA follows: TGTGCCAGTAGTATGGGACAGGGAGTCACTGAAGCTTTCTTT.

J is TRBJ1-3 and V is TRBV19; D not resolved. Germline values: CDR1 LNHDA, CDR2 SQIVND (reference sequence). Trimming shortened V by 5 bases and J by 0 bases, and 8 bases separated the two germline ends. The CDR3 length is 14 residues. CDR3 protein: CASSWEHSGNTIYF. CDR3 in DNA: TGTGCCAGTAGTTGGGAACACTCTGGAAACACCATATATTTT.

Points on this clonotype: A much larger clonotype is one base distant, so this may be a read error. This chain joins TRBV10-3 and TRBJ2-7; 9 nucleotides agree with TRBD1. This CDR3 has 15 residues. Per the germline V gene, CDR1 is ENHRY and CDR2 is SYGVKD. The trim removed 5 bases at V and 5 bases at J, leaving 10 bases unmatched. CDR3 region: CAISKPGTGLDEQYF. The CDR3 nucleotides are TGTGCCATCAGTAAGCCAGGGACAGGGCTTGACGAGCAGTACTTC.